This T cell receptor (beta chain) derives from a study of identifying expanded T cells in peripheral blood. Broader study findings: Around 1.2 clones differed between technical replicates, versus around 15 and 19 over time. Clone count variance between roughly two-week samples rose with total template count.

Profiled with immunoSEQ multiplex PCR; TCRdb holds only in-frame clones, not every one. The profile shows around 100,000 clones, approximately 88% of them singletons. Healthy donors had no documented immune events, such as infections, while sampled. Germline V lookup: CDR1 SGHVS, CDR2 FNYEAQ. With 2 bases removed from V and 4 bases from J, the gap between germline ends came to 11 bases. This CDR3 has 14 residues. Concerning this clone: As yet, its antigen is unknown.

The chain joins TRBV7-6 to TRBJ2-5, with D possibly being TRBD1 (6 bases). Sequencing used blood. The source of this sequence is a person aged 18 to 70 in good health. The DNA of the CDR3 is TGTGCCAGCAGCTTATGGACAGAGGGAGAGACCCAGTACTTC. Its translation is CASSLWTEGETQYF.